These T cell receptor beta chains were read from a single sample in a study of cytomegalovirus exposure and HLA in healthy donors. Profiled with immunoSEQ multiplex PCR; TCRdb holds only in-frame clones, not every one. The sample includes about 210,000 clones, 82% of them seen just once. What was sequenced was PBMCs. The source is a middle-aged man in good health and CMV-seropositive. Each CDR3 is given with its conserved first and last residue. Fields, in order: clone size, D gene, V gene, J gene, CDR3 DNA, CDR3 protein. The D gene is left open where the match is weak. Part of the rows lack a size; the others show once, few, many or a class for expanded clones.

once,TRBD2,TRBV6-5,TRBJ2-1,TGTGCCAGCAGTCTAGCGGGGTACAGCAATGAGCAGTTCTTC,CASSLAGYSNEQFF
.,TRBD1,TRBV9,TRBJ2-5,TGTGCCAGCAGCGTAACGACAGGGGGCCTGGGGGTCCAAGAGACCCAGTACTTC,CASSVTTGGLGVQETQYF
few,TRBD2,TRBV2,TRBJ2-1,TGTGCCAGCAGTGGCGGGACTAGCGGCACGGAGCAGTTCTTC,CASSGGTSGTEQFF
.,TRBD1,TRBV6-1,TRBJ1-2,TGTGCCAGCAAAGGGACAGTCTATGGCTACACCTTC,CASKGTVYGYTF
.,TRBD1,TRBV9,TRBJ2-1,TGTGCCAGCAGCGTAGACAGGGGGCTTGGGTGGGATGAGCAGTTCTTC,CASSVDRGLGWDEQFF
.,TRBD1,TRBV5-6,TRBJ1-5,TGTGCCAGCAGCTTCCAAGCCGGGACAGGTAGCAATCAGCCCCAGCATTTT,CASSFQAGTGSNQPQHF
.,.,TRBV5-3,TRBJ2-7,TGTGCCAGGCCCGCCTTAGCGTTGCCCCTCTACGAGCAGTACTTC,CARPALALPLYEQYF
.,TRBD1,TRBV7-8,TRBJ1-1,TGTGCCAGCAGCTTACAGGGGGCGAGGACTGAAGCTTTCTTT,CASSLQGARTEAFF
.,TRBD2,TRBV6-1,TRBJ2-1,TGTGCCAGCAGTTCTCTGGCGGGAGGGTACAATGAGCAGTTCTTC,CASSSLAGGYNEQFF
.,TRBD1,TRBV6-1,TRBJ2-1,TGTGCCAGCATCGGAATGGACAGGGGGTACAATGAGCAGTTCTTC,CASIGMDRGYNEQFF
.,.,TRBV5-6,TRBJ2-1,TGTGCCAGCAGCTTGGCGTCGAATGAGCAGTTCTTC,CASSLASNEQFF
.,.,TRBV6-6,TRBJ2-1,TGTGCCAGCAGTTACTCGTTTGTGAGCAATGAGCAGTTCTTC,CASSYSFVSNEQFF
.,TRBD2,TRBV2,TRBJ2-1,TGTGCCAGCATAAAGCGGGAGGGCTCCTACAATGAGCAGTTCTTC,CASIKREGSYNEQFF
.,TRBD1,TRBV11-1,TRBJ1-4,TGTGCCAGCAAGGGACAGCATGAAAAACTGTTTTTT,CASKGQHEKLFF
.,.,TRBV4-1,TRBJ1-2,TGCGCCAGCAGCCAAGATCCGGCAGGGCTTGGCTACACCTTC,CASSQDPAGLGYTF
.,.,TRBV5-1,TRBJ2-7,TGCGCCAGCGAGGGGGAAGGGGGCTACGAGCAGTACTTC,CASEGEGGYEQYF
.,.,TRBV5-1,TRBJ2-1,TGCGCCAGCAGCTGCAAAACGGGACTAGAGGGGGCGTGCAATGAGCAGTTCTTC,CASSCKTGLEGACNEQFF
.,.,TRBV10-3,TRBJ2-5,TGTGCCATCAGTGAGTTGACAGCGCAAGAGACCCAGTACTTC,CAISELTAQETQYF
.,TRBD1,TRBV5-1,TRBJ2-5,TGCGCCAGCAGCAAGGGACAGGGGACCCAAGAGACCCAGTACTTC,CASSKGQGTQETQYF
once,.,TRBV9,TRBJ2-1,TGTGCCAGCAGCGTAGGAAAGGGGGGGGCCACCTACAATGAGCAGTTCTTC,CASSVGKGGATYNEQFF
.,TRBD2,TRBV2,TRBJ2-2,TGTGCCAGCAAATCGGGACTAGCGGGAGTCGCCTTGAACACCGGGGAGCTGTTTTTT,CASKSGLAGVALNTGELFF
.,.,TRBV9,TRBJ2-7,TGTGCCAGCAGCGGTAAGGAGACGGGGACCTACGAGCAGTACTTC,CASSGKETGTYEQYF
.,TRBD1,TRBV7-9,TRBJ2-1,TGTGCCAGCAGCTCCGGGACAGGGGAGGCTGAGCAGTTCTTC,CASSSGTGEAEQFF
once,TRBD1,TRBV9,TRBJ1-1,TGTGCCAGCAGCGACCAACAAATGGGACAGAAGAAAGCTTTCTTT,CASSDQQMGQKKAFF
once,.,TRBV19,TRBJ2-7,TGTGCCAGTAGTATAGGGGCGAACAGGGCGTACGAGCAGTACTTC,CASSIGANRAYEQYF
.,.,TRBV7-8,TRBJ2-1,TGTGCCAGCATTCCAGGGGTTGGCTACAATGAGCAGTTCTTC,CASIPGVGYNEQFF
.,TRBD2,TRBV13,TRBJ2-1,TGTGCCAGCAGCTTAATCGTGGCTAGCGGGAGTTATAATGAGCAGTTCTTC,CASSLIVASGSYNEQFF
.,TRBD2,TRBV27,TRBJ2-5,TGTGCCAGCAGTCCATCGGGACTAGCGGGAGGAACAAGAGCGACCCAGTACTTC,CASSPSGLAGGTRATQYF
.,TRBD1,TRBV30,TRBJ1-3,TGTGCCTGGAGTGGGACAGGGAGTGGGGTCATATATTTT,CAWSGTGSGVIYF
.,TRBD1,TRBV18,TRBJ1-2,TGTGCCAGCTCAGCGGACCGGGACAGGCTCAGCTTC,CASSADRDRLSF
.,.,TRBV19,TRBJ2-2,TGTGCCAGTAGTTGGTCAGACACCGGGGAGCTGTTTTTT,CASSWSDTGELFF
.,TRBD1,TRBV18,TRBJ2-1,TGTGCCAGCTCACGTACAGGGGGCGTAGGAGAGAATGAGCAGTTCTTC,CASSRTGGVGENEQFF
.,TRBD2,TRBV2,TRBJ2-7,TGTGCCAGCAGGGACACAACTAGCGGGAGTCTTTACGAGCAGTACTTC,CASRDTTSGSLYEQYF
.,TRBD1,TRBV13,TRBJ2-7,TGTGCCAGCAGCTTATCTGGGACAGCCAACTACGAGCAGTACTTC,CASSLSGTANYEQYF
.,.,TRBV7-9,TRBJ1-1,TGTGCCGTACACCCGAACACTGAAGCTTTCTTT,CAVHPNTEAFF